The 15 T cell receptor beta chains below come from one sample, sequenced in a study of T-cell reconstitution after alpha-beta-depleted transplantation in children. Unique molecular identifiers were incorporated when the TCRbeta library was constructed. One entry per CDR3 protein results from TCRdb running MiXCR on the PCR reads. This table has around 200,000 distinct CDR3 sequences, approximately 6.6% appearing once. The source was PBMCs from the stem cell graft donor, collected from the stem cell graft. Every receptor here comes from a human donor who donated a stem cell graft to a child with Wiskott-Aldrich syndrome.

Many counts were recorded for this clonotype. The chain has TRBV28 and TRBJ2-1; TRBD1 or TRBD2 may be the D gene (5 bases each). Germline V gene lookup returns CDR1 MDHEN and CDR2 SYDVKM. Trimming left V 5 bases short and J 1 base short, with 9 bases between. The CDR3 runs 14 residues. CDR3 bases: TGTGCCAGCAGTGGGACGGTTTCCTACAATGAGCAGTTCTTC. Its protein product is CASSGTVSYNEQFF. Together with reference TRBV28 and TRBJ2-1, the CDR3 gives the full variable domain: DVKVTQSSRYLVKRTGEKVFLECVQDMDHENMFWYRQDPGLGLRLIYFSYDVKMKEKGDIPEGYSVSREKKERFSLILESASTNQTSMYLCASSGTVSYNEQFFGPGTRLTVL.

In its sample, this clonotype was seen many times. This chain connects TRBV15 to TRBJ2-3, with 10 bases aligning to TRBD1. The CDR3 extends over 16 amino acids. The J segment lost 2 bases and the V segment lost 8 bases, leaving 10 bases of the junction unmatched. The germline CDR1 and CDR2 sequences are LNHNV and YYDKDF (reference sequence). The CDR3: CATLAGTGANTDTQYF. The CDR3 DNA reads TGTGCCACCCTCGCTGGGACAGGGGCGAACACAGATACGCAGTATTTT.

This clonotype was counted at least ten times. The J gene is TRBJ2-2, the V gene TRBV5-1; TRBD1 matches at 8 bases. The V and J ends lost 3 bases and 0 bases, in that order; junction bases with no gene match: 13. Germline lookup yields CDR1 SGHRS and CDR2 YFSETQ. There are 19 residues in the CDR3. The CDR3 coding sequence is TGCGCCAGCAGCTGGTACTTGGGACAGGCCAACGCGAACACCGGGGAGCTGTTTTTT. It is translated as CASSWYLGQANANTGELFF.

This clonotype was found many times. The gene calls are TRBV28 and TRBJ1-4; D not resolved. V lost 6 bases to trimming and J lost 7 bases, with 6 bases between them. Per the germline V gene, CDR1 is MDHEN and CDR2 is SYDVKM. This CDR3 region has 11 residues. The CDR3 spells CASSIGEKLFF. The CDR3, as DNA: TGTGCCAGCAGCATAGGTGAAAAACTGTTTTTT.

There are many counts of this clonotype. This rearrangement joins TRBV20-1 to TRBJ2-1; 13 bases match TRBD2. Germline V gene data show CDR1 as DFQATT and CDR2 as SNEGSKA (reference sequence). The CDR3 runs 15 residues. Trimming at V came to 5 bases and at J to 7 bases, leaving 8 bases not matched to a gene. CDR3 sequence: CSAGHGLAGANEQFF. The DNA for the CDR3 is TGCAGTGCTGGCCACGGACTAGCGGGAGCTAATGAGCAGTTCTTC.

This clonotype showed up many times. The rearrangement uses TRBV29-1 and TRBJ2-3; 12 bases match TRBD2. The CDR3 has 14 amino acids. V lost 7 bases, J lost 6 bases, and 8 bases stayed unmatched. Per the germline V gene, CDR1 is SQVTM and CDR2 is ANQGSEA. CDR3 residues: CSAELAGGLDTQYF. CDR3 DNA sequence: TGCAGCGCCGAGCTAGCGGGGGGGTTGGATACGCAGTATTTT.

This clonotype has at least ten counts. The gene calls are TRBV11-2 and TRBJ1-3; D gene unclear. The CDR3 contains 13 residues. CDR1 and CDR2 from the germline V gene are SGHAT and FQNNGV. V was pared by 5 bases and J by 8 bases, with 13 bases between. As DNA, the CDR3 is TGTGCCAGCAGCCTCCCTGTAGCGGACACCATATATTTT. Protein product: CASSLPVADTIYF. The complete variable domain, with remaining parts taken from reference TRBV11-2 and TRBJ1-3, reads EAGVAQSPRYKIIEKRQSVAFWCNPISGHATLYWYQQILGQGPKLLIQFQNNGVVDDSQLPKDRFSAERLKGVDSTLKIQPAKLEDSAVYLCASSLPVADTIYFGEGSWLTVV.

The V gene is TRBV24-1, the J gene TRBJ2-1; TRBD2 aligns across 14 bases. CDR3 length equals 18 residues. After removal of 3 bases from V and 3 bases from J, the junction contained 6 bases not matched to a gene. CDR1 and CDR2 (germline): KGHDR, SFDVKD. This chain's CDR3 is CATSDPQGTSGGYNEQFF. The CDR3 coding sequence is TGTGCCACCAGTGATCCACAGGGGACTAGCGGGGGCTACAATGAGCAGTTCTTC.

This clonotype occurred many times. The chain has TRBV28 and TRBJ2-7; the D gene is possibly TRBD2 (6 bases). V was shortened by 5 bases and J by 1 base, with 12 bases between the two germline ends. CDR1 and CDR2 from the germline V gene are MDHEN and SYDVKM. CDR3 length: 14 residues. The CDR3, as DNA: TGTGCCAGCAGTCTGGGACTGCCATCCTACGAGCAGTACTTC. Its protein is CASSLGLPSYEQYF.

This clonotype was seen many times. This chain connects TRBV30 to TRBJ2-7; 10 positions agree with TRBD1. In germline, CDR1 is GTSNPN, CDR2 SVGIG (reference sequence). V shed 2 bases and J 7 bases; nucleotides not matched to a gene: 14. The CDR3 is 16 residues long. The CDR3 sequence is CAWSTSGTGEVGEQYF. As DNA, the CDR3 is TGTGCCTGGAGTACATCCGGGACAGGGGAGGTTGGGGAGCAGTACTTC.

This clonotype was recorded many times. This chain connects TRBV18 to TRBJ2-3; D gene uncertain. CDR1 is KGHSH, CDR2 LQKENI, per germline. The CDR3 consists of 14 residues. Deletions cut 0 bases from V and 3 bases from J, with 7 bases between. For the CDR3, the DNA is TGTGCCAGCTCACCACCGACCCGAACAGATACGCAGTATTTT. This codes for CASSPPTRTDTQYF.

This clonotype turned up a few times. CDR3 loop: CASRQGLSNTEAFF. The CDR3, as DNA: TGTGCCAGCAGACAGGGGCTTTCGAACACTGAAGCTTTCTTT. The genes are TRBV6-1 and TRBJ1-1; 7 nucleotides agree with TRBD1. J was trimmed by 1 base and V by 6 bases; bases with no gene match: 5. CDR1 and CDR2 (germline): MNHNS, SASEGT. The CDR3 runs to 14 residues.

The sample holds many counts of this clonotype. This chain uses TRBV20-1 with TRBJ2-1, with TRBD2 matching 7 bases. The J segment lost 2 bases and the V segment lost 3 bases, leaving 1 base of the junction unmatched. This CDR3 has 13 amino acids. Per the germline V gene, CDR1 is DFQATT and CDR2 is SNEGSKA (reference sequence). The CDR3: CSASAGAYNEQFF. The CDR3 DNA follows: TGCAGTGCTAGCGCGGGGGCCTACAATGAGCAGTTCTTC.

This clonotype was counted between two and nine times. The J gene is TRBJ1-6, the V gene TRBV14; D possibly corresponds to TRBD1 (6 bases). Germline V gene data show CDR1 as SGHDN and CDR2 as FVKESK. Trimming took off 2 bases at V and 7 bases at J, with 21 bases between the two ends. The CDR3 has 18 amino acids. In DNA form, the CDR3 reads TGTGCCAGCAGCCAAAAGATATCAGTGGGGGGGCGGAATTCACCCCTCCACTTT. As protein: CASSQKISVGGRNSPLHF.

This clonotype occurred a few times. CDR3 sequence (DNA): TGTGCCACCAGCAGAAGGAGCGGGACAACCTACGAGCAGTACTTC. It is translated as CATSRRSGTTYEQYF. This sequence joins TRBV15 and TRBJ2-7, with a tentative D call TRBD2 (7 bases). CDR1 and CDR2 (germline): LNHNV, YYDKDF (reference sequence). Trimming removed 2 bases from V and 2 bases from J, with 13 bases in between. This CDR3 is built from 15 residues.